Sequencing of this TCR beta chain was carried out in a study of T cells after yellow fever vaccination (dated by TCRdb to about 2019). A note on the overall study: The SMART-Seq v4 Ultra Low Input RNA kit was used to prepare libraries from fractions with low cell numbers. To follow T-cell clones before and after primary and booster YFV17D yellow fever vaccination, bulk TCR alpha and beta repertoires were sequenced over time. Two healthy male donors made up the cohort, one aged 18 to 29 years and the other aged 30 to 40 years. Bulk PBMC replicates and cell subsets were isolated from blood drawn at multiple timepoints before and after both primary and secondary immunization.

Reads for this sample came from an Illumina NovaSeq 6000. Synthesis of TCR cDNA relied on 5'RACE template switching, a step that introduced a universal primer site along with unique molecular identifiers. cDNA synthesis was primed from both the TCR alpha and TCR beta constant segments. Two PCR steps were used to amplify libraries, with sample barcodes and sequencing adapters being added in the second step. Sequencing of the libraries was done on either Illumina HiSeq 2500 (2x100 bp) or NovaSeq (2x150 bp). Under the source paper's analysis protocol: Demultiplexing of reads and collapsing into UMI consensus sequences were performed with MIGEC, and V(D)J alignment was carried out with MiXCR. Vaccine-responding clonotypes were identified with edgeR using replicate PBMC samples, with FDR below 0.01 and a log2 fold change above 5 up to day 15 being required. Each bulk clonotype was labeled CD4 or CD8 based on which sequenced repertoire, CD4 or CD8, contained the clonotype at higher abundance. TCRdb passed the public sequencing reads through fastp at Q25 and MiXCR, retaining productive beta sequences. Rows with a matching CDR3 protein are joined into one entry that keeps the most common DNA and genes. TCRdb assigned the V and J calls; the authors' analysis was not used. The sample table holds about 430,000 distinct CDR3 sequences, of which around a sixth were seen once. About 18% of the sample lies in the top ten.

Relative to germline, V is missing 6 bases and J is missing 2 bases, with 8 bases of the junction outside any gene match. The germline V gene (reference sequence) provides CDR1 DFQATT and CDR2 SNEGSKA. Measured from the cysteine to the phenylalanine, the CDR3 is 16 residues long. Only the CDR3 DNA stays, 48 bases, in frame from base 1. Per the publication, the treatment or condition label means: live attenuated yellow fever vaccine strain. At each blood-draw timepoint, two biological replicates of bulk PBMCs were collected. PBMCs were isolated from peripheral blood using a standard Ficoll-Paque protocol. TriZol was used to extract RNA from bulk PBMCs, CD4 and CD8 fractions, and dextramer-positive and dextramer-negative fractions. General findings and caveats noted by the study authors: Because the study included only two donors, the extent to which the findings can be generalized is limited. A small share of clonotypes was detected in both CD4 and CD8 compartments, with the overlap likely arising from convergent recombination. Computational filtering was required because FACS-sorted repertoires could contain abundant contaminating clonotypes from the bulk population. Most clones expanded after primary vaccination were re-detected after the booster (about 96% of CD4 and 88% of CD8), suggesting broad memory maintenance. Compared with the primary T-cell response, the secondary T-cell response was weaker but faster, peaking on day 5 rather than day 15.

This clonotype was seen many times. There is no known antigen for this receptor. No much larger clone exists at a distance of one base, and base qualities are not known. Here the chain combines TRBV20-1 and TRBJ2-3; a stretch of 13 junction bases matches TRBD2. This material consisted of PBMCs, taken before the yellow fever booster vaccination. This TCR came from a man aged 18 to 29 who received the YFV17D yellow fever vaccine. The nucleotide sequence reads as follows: TGCAGTGCCCGGACTAGCGGGGGCCCACCCACAGATACGCAGTATTTT. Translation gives CSARTSGGPPTDTQYF.